The present T cell receptor beta chain was sequenced within a study of radiotherapy plus CTLA-4 blockade in lung cancer. Study conclusions and caveats: Early blood T cell clone changes and increased post-radiation serum interferon-beta were reportedly the strongest response predictors.

As for this clone: Its antigen remains unidentified.

The V gene's germline CDR1 is MDHEN and CDR2 SYDVKM. Trimming pared 8 bases from V and 0 bases from J, leaving 13 bases between. This CDR3 has 15 residues. TCRdb's table, derived via immunoSEQ multiplex PCR, lists solely in-frame clones and lacks some. The repertoire consists of about 38,000 clones, with 80% to 90% occurring once and the leading ten covering around a fifth. The TCR originated in a human donor with non-small cell lung cancer whose response to radiotherapy plus ipilimumab could not be evaluated. J is TRBJ1-4 and V is TRBV28; the D is unclear. The sample here was peripheral blood, taken from a patient treated with radiotherapy plus ipilimumab. The CDR3 nucleotides are TGTGCCAGCTGCTTCGTGGGCGCAACTAATGAAAAACTGTTTTTT. It encodes CASCFVGATNEKLFF.